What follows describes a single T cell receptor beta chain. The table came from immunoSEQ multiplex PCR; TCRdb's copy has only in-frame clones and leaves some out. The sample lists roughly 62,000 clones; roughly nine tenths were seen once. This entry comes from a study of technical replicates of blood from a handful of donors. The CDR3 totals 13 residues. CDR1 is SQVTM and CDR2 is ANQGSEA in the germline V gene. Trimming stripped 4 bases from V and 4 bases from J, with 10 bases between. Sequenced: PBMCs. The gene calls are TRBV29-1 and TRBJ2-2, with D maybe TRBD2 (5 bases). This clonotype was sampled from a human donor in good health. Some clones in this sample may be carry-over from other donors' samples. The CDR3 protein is CSVVGLITGELFF. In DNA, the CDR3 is TGCAGCGTTGTAGGACTGATCACCGGGGAGCTGTTTTTT.